The clone carrying this TCR beta chain was seen once. The data were obtained in a study of control samples from healthy donors and cancer patients. The data were produced by immunoSEQ multiplex PCR, yet TCRdb's version contains in-frame clones alone and is incomplete. The sample yields some 74,000 clones, 70% to 90% seen once. With 1 base clipped from V and 2 bases from J, the junction kept 4 bases outside the gene matches. Germline loops: CDR1 MGHRA, CDR2 YSYEKL. The CDR3 covers 16 residues. The chain uses TRBV4-1 and TRBJ2-2, with TRBD2 identical over 7 bases. This sequence was found in a woman aged 50 to 65 in good health. The specimen sequenced was blood. The CDR3: CASSQVAGVNTGELFF. CDR3 sequence (DNA): TGCGCCAGCAGCCAAGTTGCGGGGGTCAACACCGGGGAGCTGTTTTTT.